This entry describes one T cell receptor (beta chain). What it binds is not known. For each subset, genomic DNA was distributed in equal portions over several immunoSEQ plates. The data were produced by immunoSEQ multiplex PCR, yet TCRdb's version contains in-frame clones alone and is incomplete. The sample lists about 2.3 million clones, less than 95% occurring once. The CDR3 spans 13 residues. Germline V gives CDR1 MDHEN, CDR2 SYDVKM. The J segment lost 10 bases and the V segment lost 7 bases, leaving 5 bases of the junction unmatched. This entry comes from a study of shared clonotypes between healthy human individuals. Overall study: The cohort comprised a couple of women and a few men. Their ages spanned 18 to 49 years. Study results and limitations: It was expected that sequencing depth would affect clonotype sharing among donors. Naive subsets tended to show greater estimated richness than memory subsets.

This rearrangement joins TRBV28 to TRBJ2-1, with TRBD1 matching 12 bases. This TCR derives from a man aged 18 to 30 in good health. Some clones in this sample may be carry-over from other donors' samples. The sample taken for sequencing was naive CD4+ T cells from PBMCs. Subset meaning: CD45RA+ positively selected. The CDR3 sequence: CASTGTGGREQFF. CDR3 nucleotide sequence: TGTGCCAGCACAGGGACAGGGGGCCGAGAGCAGTTCTTC.